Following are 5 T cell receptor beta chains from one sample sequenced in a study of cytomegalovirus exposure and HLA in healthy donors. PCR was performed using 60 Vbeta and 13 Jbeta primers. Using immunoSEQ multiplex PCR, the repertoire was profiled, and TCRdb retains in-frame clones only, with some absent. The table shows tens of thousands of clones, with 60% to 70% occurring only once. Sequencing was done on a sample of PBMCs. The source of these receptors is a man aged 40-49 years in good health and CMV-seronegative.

The DNA for the CDR3 is TGTGCCAGCAGTCAGGACAGGGACGCCTATAATTCACCCCTCCACTTT. Protein product: CASSQDRDAYNSPLHF. The chain couples TRBV6-6 to TRBJ1-6; TRBD1 matches 8 bases. The ends lost 5 bases at V and 2 bases at J; junction bases unmatched: 5. The germline V gene encodes CDR1 MNHNY and CDR2 SVGAGI (reference sequence). This CDR3 is 16 amino acids long.

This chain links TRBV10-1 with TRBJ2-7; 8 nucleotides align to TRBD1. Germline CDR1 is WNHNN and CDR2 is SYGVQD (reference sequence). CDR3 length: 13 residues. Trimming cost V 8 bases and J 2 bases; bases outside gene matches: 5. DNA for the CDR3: TGCGCCAGCCCCCGACAGGGGACCTACGAGCAGTACTTC. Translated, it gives CASPRQGTYEQYF.

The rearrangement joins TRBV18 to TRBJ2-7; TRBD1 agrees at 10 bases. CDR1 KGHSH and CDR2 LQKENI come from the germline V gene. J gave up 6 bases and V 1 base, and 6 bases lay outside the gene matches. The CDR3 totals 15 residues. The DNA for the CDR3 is TGTGCCAGCTCACCACACGGGACAGGGGATTCCGAGCAGTACTTC. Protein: CASSPHGTGDSEQYF.

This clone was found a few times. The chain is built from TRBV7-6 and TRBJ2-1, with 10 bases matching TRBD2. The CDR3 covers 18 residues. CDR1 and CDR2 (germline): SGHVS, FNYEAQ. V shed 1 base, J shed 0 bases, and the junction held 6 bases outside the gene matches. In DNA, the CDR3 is TGTGCCAGCAGCTTAGTACCTAGCGGGGGTGGCTCCTACAATGAGCAGTTCTTC. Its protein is CASSLVPSGGGSYNEQFF.

The CDR3 DNA sequence: TGTGCCACCAGCAGAGATCGCATTAAAGATACTGGGCCGCACGACCTCGGTCAGCCCCAGCATTTT. Translation gives CATSRDRIKDTGPHDLGQPQHF. V and J are TRBV15 and TRBJ1-5; D is undetermined. Per the germline V gene, CDR1 is LNHNV and CDR2 is YYDKDF (reference sequence). This CDR3 spans 22 amino acids. V gave up 0 bases and J gave up 6 bases, with 33 bases separating them. Drawing the rest from reference TRBV15 and TRBJ1-5, the complete variable domain is DAMVIQNPRYQVTQFGKPVTLSCSQTLNHNVMYWYQQKSSQAPKLLFHYYDKDFNNEADTPDNFQSRRPNTSFCFLDIRSPGLGDTAMYLCATSRDRIKDTGPHDLGQPQHFGDGTRLSIL.